These 26 T cell receptor beta chains were sequenced from one sample in a study of somatic mutations in cytotoxic T cells in rheumatoid arthritis. The assay was immunoSEQ multiplex PCR, and TCRdb's table has in-frame clones only and misses some. The data show 10,000 to 12,000 clones, with around 82% seen just once and about 12% held by the top ten. Input material: CD8+ T cells sorted from blood. The receptors come from an adult with rheumatoid arthritis.

This chain links TRBV7-9 with TRBJ2-1, with D maybe TRBD2 (5 bases). The CDR3 runs to 11 residues. Trimming removed 3 bases at V and 10 bases at J, with 7 bases between. CDR1 is SEHNR and CDR2 is FQNEAQ in the germline V gene (reference sequence). CDR3 in amino acids: CASSLGSEQFF. CDR3 sequence (DNA): TGTGCCAGCAGCTTGGGGAGCGAGCAGTTCTTC.

The DNA for the CDR3 is TGCGCCAGCAGTGAGTTCGAGGGGGCAGACTATGGCTACACCTTC. This sequence encodes CASSEFEGADYGYTF. The chain has TRBV10-2 and TRBJ1-2; 7 nucleotides agree with TRBD1. The CDR3 sequence is 15 residues long. The V gene's germline CDR1 is WSHSY and CDR2 SAAADI. J gave up 3 bases and V 1 base, and 5 bases lay outside the gene matches.

This clone came up once. The J gene is TRBJ1-3, the V gene TRBV9, with 7 bases that match TRBD1. Trimming cost V 3 bases and J 4 bases; bases outside gene matches: 13. Germline CDR1 reads SGDLS; CDR2 reads YYNGEE. The CDR3 has 17 amino acids. CDR3 residues: CASSALQGFTFGNTIYF. The CDR3 DNA sequence: TGTGCCAGCAGCGCCTTACAGGGGTTTACTTTCGGAAACACCATATATTTT.

The chain links TRBV4-1 to TRBJ2-2; D ambiguous. With 0 bases removed from V and 4 bases from J, the gap between germline ends came to 6 bases. From germline, CDR1 is MGHRA and CDR2 YSYEKL. The CDR3 sequence is 14 residues long. For the CDR3, the DNA is TGCGCCAGCAGCCAAGAAGTCAGCACCGGGGAGCTGTTTTTT. Its translation is CASSQEVSTGELFF.

J is TRBJ2-1 and V is TRBV7-9, with 9 positions matching TRBD2. This CDR3 is built from 17 residues. CDR1 SEHNR and CDR2 FQNEAQ come from the germline V gene (reference sequence). With V trimmed by 0 bases and J by 4 bases, 7 bases remained unmatched. This CDR3 reads CASSLALAGRGYNEQFF. DNA of the CDR3: TGTGCCAGCAGCTTAGCACTAGCGGGCCGAGGGTACAATGAGCAGTTCTTC.

The V and J genes are TRBV2 and TRBJ1-6; D may be TRBD1 (5 bases). This CDR3 contains 13 residues. V was trimmed by 7 bases and J by 6 bases, leaving 10 bases between them. The V gene's germline CDR1 is SNHLY and CDR2 FYNNEI. CDR3 in amino acids: CASMGQGNSPLHF. The CDR3 DNA reads TGTGCCAGCATGGGCCAGGGTAATTCACCCCTCCACTTT.

V is TRBV10-3 and J is TRBJ2-2; D remains ambiguous. Trimming shortened V by 0 bases and J by 1 base, and 3 bases separated the two germline ends. This CDR3 region has 14 residues. The germline V gene encodes CDR1 ENHRY and CDR2 SYGVKD. Here the CDR3 reads CAISESGNTGELFF. DNA of the CDR3: TGTGCCATCAGTGAGTCTGGGAACACCGGGGAGCTGTTTTTT.

This chain connects TRBV27 to TRBJ2-4; 9 bases are shared with TRBD2. The CDR3 length is 16 residues. Germline assignment: CDR1 MNHEY and CDR2 SMNVEV (reference sequence). V lost 0 bases to trimming and J lost 4 bases; unmatched junction nucleotides: 4. The CDR3 reads CASSLSAGGTKNIQYF. In nucleotides, the CDR3 is TGTGCCAGCAGTTTATCTGCGGGGGGGACAAAAAACATTCAGTACTTC.

The chain joins TRBV9 to TRBJ1-1; weak D call: TRBD1 (5 bases). Germline CDR1 SGDLS, CDR2 YYNGEE. This CDR3 spans 16 amino acids. Trimming removed 0 bases from V and 6 bases from J, with 18 bases in between. The CDR3 sequence is CASSVAVETMGPEAFF. CDR3 DNA: TGTGCCAGCAGCGTAGCCGTCGAGACGATGGGGCCTGAAGCTTTCTTT.

The chain recombines TRBV9 with TRBJ2-2, with a weak D call TRBD2 (5 bases). Trimming stripped 4 bases from V and 2 bases from J, with 6 bases between. CDR1 and CDR2 from the germline V gene are SGDLS and YYNGEE. The CDR3 is 13 amino acids. The DNA for the CDR3 is TGTGCCAGCAGCCGGGGAAACACCGGGGAGCTGTTTTTT. Translation gives CASSRGNTGELFF.

The V call is TRBV6-5, the J call TRBJ1-5; D possibly corresponds to TRBD1 (5 bases). The V gene's germline CDR1 is MNHEY and CDR2 SVGAGI. This CDR3 has 15 amino acids. V gave up 0 bases and J gave up 4 bases, with 10 bases separating them. The CDR3: CASSYSSGFNQPQHF. The DNA for the CDR3 is TGTGCCAGCAGTTACTCGTCAGGGTTTAATCAGCCCCAGCATTTT.

The chain joins TRBV5-6 to TRBJ2-5, with D possibly TRBD2 on 5 matching bases. Germline CDR1 is SGHDT and CDR2 is YYEEEE. Trimming shortened V by 0 bases and J by 1 base, and 10 bases separated the two germline ends. CDR3 length equals 15 residues. CDR3 protein: CASSLGASPQETQYF. The CDR3 bases are TGTGCCAGCAGCTTGGGGGCTAGCCCCCAAGAGACCCAGTACTTC.

J is TRBJ2-3 and V is TRBV4-2; D ambiguous. CDR1 LGHNA and CDR2 YNFKEQ come from the germline V gene. With 1 base removed from V and 0 bases from J, the gap between germline ends came to 8 bases. The CDR3 length is 15 residues. The CDR3 nucleotides read TGTGCCAGCAGCCAAGGTATGGGGAGCACAGATACGCAGTATTTT. It is translated as CASSQGMGSTDTQYF.

The CDR3 protein is CASSFTGVGTEAFF. The CDR3 DNA is TGTGCCAGCAGCTTTACAGGTGTGGGCACTGAAGCTTTCTTT. J is TRBJ1-1 and V is TRBV11-2; tentatively, D is TRBD1 (5 bases). The V gene's germline CDR1 is SGHAT and CDR2 FQNNGV. The CDR3 runs to 14 residues. Trimming cost V 3 bases and J 4 bases, with 12 bases left between them.

The chain is built from TRBV7-9 and TRBJ1-1; no firm D call. CDR3 length: 15 residues. Germline assignment: CDR1 SEHNR and CDR2 FQNEAQ (reference sequence). V shed 0 bases and J shed 1 base, with 9 bases lying between them. As DNA, the CDR3 is TGTGCCAGCAGCTTAGCTCCCTCCGCGAACACTGAAGCTTTCTTT. Translating gives CASSLAPSANTEAFF.

The V call is TRBV6-5, the J call TRBJ2-3; D is undetermined. This CDR3 is built from 13 residues. CDR1 and CDR2 from the germline V gene are MNHEY and SVGAGI. V lost 0 bases, J lost 4 bases, and 5 bases lay in between. CDR3 nucleotides: TGTGCCAGCAGTTACTCGAGACCAGATACGCAGTATTTT. This gives the protein CASSYSRPDTQYF.

V gene TRBV7-2 combines with J gene TRBJ2-7; D is perhaps TRBD1 (6 bases). Per the germline V gene, CDR1 is SGHTA and CDR2 is FQGNSA. CDR3 length equals 16 residues. Trimming stripped 4 bases from V and 2 bases from J, with 18 bases between. CDR3: CASSSVGAKNPYEQYF. CDR3 DNA: TGTGCCAGCAGCTCAGTGGGGGCAAAAAACCCCTACGAGCAGTACTTC.

This chain joins TRBV7-9 and TRBJ2-1; D remains ambiguous. V shed 1 base and J shed 11 bases, with 9 bases lying between them. This CDR3 spans 12 amino acids. Germline V gives CDR1 SEHNR, CDR2 FQNEAQ (reference sequence). The CDR3 coding sequence is TGTGCCAGCAGCTTAGGGCCAGATCAGCAGTTCTTC. This codes for CASSLGPDQQFF.

The chain carries TRBV10-2 and TRBJ2-1, with D maybe TRBD2 (6 bases). In germline, CDR1 is WSHSY, CDR2 SAAADI. V was clipped by 6 bases and J by 9 bases, with 9 bases between them. The CDR3 sequence is 11 residues long. The CDR3 reads CASSFSGEQFF. Here the CDR3 DNA reads TGCGCCAGCAGCTTTAGCGGTGAGCAGTTCTTC.

The gene calls are TRBV6-1 and TRBJ1-1; TRBD1 matches 8 bases. Germline-derived CDR1 and CDR2 are MNHNS and SASEGT. The CDR3 is 14 residues long. With 2 bases clipped from V and 10 bases from J, the junction kept 9 bases outside the gene matches. This chain's CDR3 is CASSEYGTGDVAFF. CDR3 sequence (DNA): TGTGCCAGCAGTGAATACGGGACAGGTGATGTAGCTTTCTTT.

V and J are TRBV19 and TRBJ2-5; a weak D match, TRBD2 (5 bases). The CDR3 contains 13 residues. The V end lost 6 bases, the J end lost 1 base, and 9 bases lay between the germline ends. Germline values: CDR1 LNHDA, CDR2 SQIVND (reference sequence). CDR3 loop: CASSLATQETQYF. The CDR3 region has the DNA TGTGCCAGTAGCTTAGCGACCCAAGAGACCCAGTACTTC.

The chain has TRBV7-2 and TRBJ2-1, with a tentative D call TRBD1 (5 bases). This CDR3 region has 15 residues. V lost 2 bases, J lost 6 bases, and 14 bases lay in between. Germline values: CDR1 SGHTA, CDR2 FQGNSA. The CDR3 sequence is CASSLLAGWGNEQFF. The CDR3 DNA reads as TGTGCCAGCAGCTTATTGGCAGGGTGGGGCAATGAGCAGTTCTTC.

This chain uses TRBV4-3 with TRBJ1-2; D unresolved. This CDR3 spans 16 amino acids. Trimming cost V 4 bases and J 0 bases, with 15 bases left between them. Germline values: CDR1 LGHNA, CDR2 YSLEER. CDR3 amino acids: CASSRAVVEANYGYTF. The CDR3 DNA follows: TGCGCCAGCAGCCGGGCGGTTGTGGAAGCTAACTATGGCTACACCTTC.

The chain joins TRBV28 to TRBJ2-3; 9 positions match TRBD1. Germline V gene lookup returns CDR1 MDHEN and CDR2 SYDVKM. J gave up 4 bases and V 7 bases, and 9 bases lay outside the gene matches. This CDR3 contains 15 residues. The chain's CDR3 is CASIHRGPVADTQYF. The CDR3 nucleotides are TGTGCCAGCATCCACAGGGGGCCCGTGGCAGATACGCAGTATTTT.

The chain joins TRBV5-4 to TRBJ1-1, with 7 bases aligning to TRBD1. The J segment lost 3 bases and the V segment lost 3 bases, leaving 11 bases of the junction unmatched. The CDR3 consists of 16 residues. CDR1 SGHNT and CDR2 YYREEE come from the germline V gene (reference sequence). Here the CDR3 reads CASSSTGWTGYTEAFF. The CDR3 DNA reads as TGTGCCAGCAGCTCGACGGGCTGGACAGGTTACACTGAAGCTTTCTTT.

The CDR3 sequence: CASSFEGLYEQYF. The CDR3 DNA follows: TGTGCCAGCAGTTTCGAGGGGCTCTACGAGCAGTACTTC. The genes are TRBV28 and TRBJ2-7; D tentatively fits TRBD1 or TRBD2 (5 bases each). Germline-derived CDR1 and CDR2 are MDHEN and SYDVKM. The germline V and J ends were trimmed by 3 bases and 3 bases, with 9 bases remaining between them. This CDR3 comprises 13 residues.